Listed below are T cell receptor beta chains from one sample, sequenced in a study of neurological immune-mediated disorders. TCRdb re-analysed the 5' RACE reads in MiXCR, keeping a single row per CDR3 protein. The data hold some 47,000 distinct CDR3 sequences, with about 6.9% observed a single time. The sample comprised CD4+ T cells from blood. These receptors were collected from a woman aged 40 to 49 in good health. Both conserved end residues are part of each CDR3. D genes are given only for firm matches. Where a row states a size, it is once, few, many or the class of an expanded clone; other rows omit it.

TRBJ1-1,many,.,TRBV5-1,TGCGCCAGCAAAACAGGGAACACTGAAGCTTTCTTT,CASKTGNTEAFF
TRBJ1-3,many,.,TRBV27,TGTGCCAGCAGTTCCCAGGGCAGGGGAAACACCATATATTTT,CASSSQGRGNTIYF
TRBJ2-1,many,.,TRBV7-2,TGTGCCAGCAGTGCCAGGAGGGGAGGTGAGCAGTTCTTC,CASSARRGGEQFF
TRBJ2-7,many,TRBD1,TRBV20-1,TGCAGTGCCAACCTTCTACAGGGGGCGCACGAGCAGTACTTC,CSANLLQGAHEQYF
TRBJ1-1,many,.,TRBV5-1,TGCGCCAGCAGCTTGGGCGGGGGAAAAGGCACTGAAGCTTTCTTT,CASSLGGGKGTEAFF
TRBJ2-5,many,TRBD2,TRBV12-3/TRBV12-4,TGTGCCAGCAGGCCCGTAGCGGGAGGGGGAGAGACCCAGTACTTC,CASRPVAGGGETQYF
TRBJ2-1,many,.,TRBV28,TGTGCCAGCAGTTTGGTCCATGAGCAGTTCTTC,CASSLVHEQFF
TRBJ1-5,many,TRBD1,TRBV5-1,TGCGCCAGCAGCCCTGGACAGGGGAAGAGTCAGCCCCAGCATTTT,CASSPGQGKSQPQHF
TRBJ2-7,many,.,TRBV10-3,TGTGCCATCACCCCCAGGCTGGGCTACGAGCAGTACTTC,CAITPRLGYEQYF
TRBJ2-5,many,TRBD2,TRBV5-1,TGCGCCAGCAGCTCCGGGACTAGCGGGAGGGGGGAGACCCAGTACTTC,CASSSGTSGRGETQYF
TRBJ2-1,many,TRBD1,TRBV6-5,TGTGCCAGCAGTTACTCACGAGCCGGACAGGGTCGCAATGAGCAGTTCTTC,CASSYSRAGQGRNEQFF
TRBJ1-2,many,.,TRBV5-5,TGTGCCAGCAGCCAACACACTGGTTCAGCGAATGGCTACACCTTC,CASSQHTGSANGYTF
TRBJ2-2,many,.,TRBV18,TGTGCCAGCTCACCATTGAGGAACACCGGGGAGCTGTTTTTT,CASSPLRNTGELFF
TRBJ2-2,many,.,TRBV7-8,TGTGCCAGCAAGGCGTCCTGGTCTCCGGGGGAGCTGTTTTTT,CASKASWSPGELFF
TRBJ2-7,many,.,TRBV11-2,TGTGCCAGCAGCCAATTCACCTACGAGCAGTACTTC,CASSQFTYEQYF
TRBJ2-7,many,.,TRBV5-1,TGCGCCAGCAGCTTGGCCGTGACAGCCTACGAGCAGTACTTC,CASSLAVTAYEQYF
TRBJ1-1,many,.,TRBV29-1,TGCAGCGTGGAACAGCCTCCTTGGGCTGAAGCTTTCTTT,CSVEQPPWAEAFF
TRBJ1-1,many,.,TRBV28,TGTGCCAGTGGGGGTATGAGCAGGAGCACTGAAGCTTTCTTT,CASGGMSRSTEAFF
TRBJ1-2,many,.,TRBV5-1,TGCGCCAGCAGCTCGACAGACGATTATGGCTACACCTTC,CASSSTDDYGYTF
TRBJ2-1,medium-sized,TRBD1,TRBV20-1,TGCAGTGCTAGTTCAGGGGGCATAGTGGTCATGGGGCAGTTCTTC,CSASSGGIVVMGQFF
TRBJ1-4,many,.,TRBV20-1,TGCAGTGCTAGAGGTTTTCTAAGGGGAACTAATGAAAAACTGTTTTTT,CSARGFLRGTNEKLFF
TRBJ2-3,many,.,TRBV20-1,TGCAGTGCTAGAGTGCGGGGTCGGGGTAGTACAGATACGCAGTATTTT,CSARVRGRGSTDTQYF
TRBJ1-4,many,.,TRBV6-2/TRBV6-3,TGTGCCAGCAGACTGGACGGCCGAAATGAAAAACTGTTTTTT,CASRLDGRNEKLFF
TRBJ1-5,many,TRBD1,TRBV29-1,TGCAGCGTTGGTAGGGGGCCTAATCAGCCCCAGCATTTT,CSVGRGPNQPQHF
TRBJ2-1,many,TRBD2,TRBV20-1,TGCAGTGCTAGTCCACGGGAGGGCCTTTTAAGTGAGCAGTTCTTC,CSASPREGLLSEQFF
TRBJ2-3,many,.,TRBV5-1,TGCGCCAGCAGCTATTCCCGACTAGTTTCGGGGTCCGTTACGCAGTATTTT,CASSYSRLVSGSVTQYF
TRBJ2-1,many,.,TRBV20-1,TGCAGTGCTACCCGTCCCCGTCATGAGCAGTTCTTC,CSATRPRHEQFF
TRBJ2-4,many,TRBD1,TRBV5-1,TGCGCCAGCAGCTTGGACAGGGGGCGTTTCGACATTCAGTACTTC,CASSLDRGRFDIQYF
TRBJ2-1,many,TRBD1,TRBV20-1,TGCAGTGCTAGGATTGACAGGGCCTTCTACAATGAGCAGTTCTTC,CSARIDRAFYNEQFF
TRBJ2-2,many,.,TRBV7-2,TGTGCCAGCAGCCCCGGCCCAAACCCGGGACGAGTCACCGGGGAGCTGTTTTTT,CASSPGPNPGRVTGELFF
TRBJ1-6,many,TRBD1,TRBV6-5,TGTGCCAGCAGTTACTCGTCGCAGGGGACAGGTGATGGTTCACCCCTCCACTTT,CASSYSSQGTGDGSPLHF
TRBJ1-2,many,.,TRBV20-1,TGCAGTGCTAGAACGGGTGGCTATGGCTACACCTTC,CSARTGGYGYTF
TRBJ1-3,many,TRBD1,TRBV9,TGTGCCAGCAGCGAGGGACAGGGAGCGCCGAGCTCTGGAAACACCATATATTTT,CASSEGQGAPSSGNTIYF
TRBJ2-1,many,.,TRBV7-2,TGTGCCAGCAGCTCCCGGGGTAGCGGAGGGAATGAGCAGTTCTTC,CASSSRGSGGNEQFF
TRBJ2-3,.,.,TRBV20-1,TGCAGTGCTCCGGACCGGACAGAAAACACAGATACGCAGTATTTT,CSAPDRTENTDTQYF
TRBJ1-1,many,TRBD1,TRBV5-1,TGCGCCAGCAGCCCGGGAGACAGGGTATCGTACACTGAAGCTTTCTTT,CASSPGDRVSYTEAFF
TRBJ2-7,many,TRBD1,TRBV4-3,TGCGCCAGCAGCCAAGATTATGGGACAGGGGGTTACGAGCAGTACTTC,CASSQDYGTGGYEQYF
TRBJ2-2,many,.,TRBV20-1,TGCAGTGCTCCAGCAGGGACATATAACACCGGGGAGCTGTTTTTT,CSAPAGTYNTGELFF
TRBJ1-1,many,.,TRBV6-5,TGTGCCAGCAGCCCGGGACCGCTTGCTGAAGCTTTCTTT,CASSPGPLAEAFF
TRBJ2-5,many,TRBD2,TRBV20-1,TGCAGTGCCCCCGGACTAGCCAGTGAGACCCAGTACTTC,CSAPGLASETQYF
TRBJ2-2,many,TRBD1,TRBV12-3/TRBV12-4,TGTGCCAGCAGTAGACAGGGGGCAAGCACCGGGGAGCTGTTTTTT,CASSRQGASTGELFF
TRBJ2-5,many,.,TRBV5-1,TGCGCCAGCAGCTTGTCCCCCGCTAACCAAGAGACCCAGTACTTC,CASSLSPANQETQYF
TRBJ2-1,many,TRBD2,TRBV14,TGTGCCAGCAGCCAAGGACTAGCGGGAATCAATGAGCAGTTCTTC,CASSQGLAGINEQFF
TRBJ2-2,many,TRBD1,TRBV28,TGTGCCAGCACAGGGGGTAACACCGGGGAGCTGTTTTTT,CASTGGNTGELFF
TRBJ2-7,many,.,TRBV3-1,TGTGCCAGCAGCAAAACACTAGCCCTGGGCTCCTACGAGCAGTACTTC,CASSKTLALGSYEQYF
TRBJ2-5,many,.,TRBV3-1,TGTGCCAGCAGCCAAGATTTGGGCAGGGTGTTGGAGACCCAGTACTTC,CASSQDLGRVLETQYF
TRBJ2-1,many,.,TRBV5-1,TGCGCCAGCAGCTTGGTGGCGGGGGCGGATGAGCAGTTCTTC,CASSLVAGADEQFF
TRBJ2-7,many,.,TRBV5-1,TGCGCCAGCAGCTTGGGTCTAGTGGGCGAGCAGTACTTC,CASSLGLVGEQYF
TRBJ2-2,many,.,TRBV4-1,TGCGCCAGCAGCCAAGAATACAGAGCGAACACCGGGGAGCTGTTTTTT,CASSQEYRANTGELFF
TRBJ2-7,many,.,TRBV10-3,TGTGCCATCAGTGAGTTTATCATGGAGCAGTACTTC,CAISEFIMEQYF
TRBJ2-2,many,TRBD2,TRBV28,TGTGCCAGCAGTGTCGTAGCGGGAGGGGCAAACACCGGGGAGCTGTTTTTT,CASSVVAGGANTGELFF
TRBJ2-1,many,.,TRBV20-1,TGCAGTGCTAGACACGTAGCGGCTAATGAGCAGTTCTTC,CSARHVAANEQFF
TRBJ2-3,many,.,TRBV21-1,TGTGCCAGCAGCAAGGAAGCGGACCCTCGGCCCACAGATACGCAGTATTTT,CASSKEADPRPTDTQYF
TRBJ1-1,many,.,TRBV5-6,TGTGCCAGCAGCTTGGGGTACTGGCTTAACACTGAAGCTTTCTTT,CASSLGYWLNTEAFF